One and the same sample provided the 28 T cell receptor beta chains below, sequenced in a study of cytomegalovirus exposure and HLA in healthy donors. The PCR used 60 Vbeta and 13 Jbeta primers. Only in-frame clones appear in the TCRdb table, and some are missing; sequencing was by immunoSEQ multiplex PCR. The sample lists tens of thousands of clones; roughly 80% were seen once. Sequencing used PBMCs. The receptors stem from a middle-aged woman in good health and CMV-seropositive.

This chain joins TRBV18 and TRBJ2-3; TRBD1 matches at 11 bases. The CDR3 loop spans 16 amino acids. Germline V gene lookup returns CDR1 KGHSH and CDR2 LQKENI. With V trimmed by 5 bases and J by 6 bases, 10 bases remained unmatched. The DNA of the CDR3 is TGTGCCAGCTCAACGAGGCGGGACAGGGGGACCGATACGCAGTATTTT. It yields the protein CASSTRRDRGTDTQYF.

The V gene is TRBV10-1, the J gene TRBJ1-1; no definite D call. Trimming removed 3 bases at V and 4 bases at J, with 12 bases between. This CDR3 has 14 amino acids. Germline values: CDR1 WNHNN, CDR2 SYGVQD (reference sequence). CDR3 sequence reads: CASSDTGPGTEAFF. The CDR3 nucleotides are TGCGCCAGCAGTGATACTGGCCCGGGCACTGAAGCTTTCTTT.

The chain carries TRBV29-1 and TRBJ2-7, with TRBD2 matching over 9 bases. This CDR3 comprises 13 residues. The germline gives CDR1 SQVTM, CDR2 ANQGSEA. Trimming took 5 bases from V and 9 from J; bases not matched to a gene: 11. DNA of the CDR3: TGCAGCGTTAACAGCGGGAGGAATGGGGTGCAGTACTTC. Protein: CSVNSGRNGVQYF.

J is TRBJ1-5 and V is TRBV30; the D is unclear. Germline V gene data show CDR1 as GTSNPN and CDR2 as SVGIG (reference sequence). The length of the CDR3 is 13 residues. Trimming cost V 4 bases and J 5 bases, with 12 bases left between them. CDR3 sequence (DNA): TGTGCCTGGACCACAGCGGGCCATCAGCCCCAGCATTTT. Encoded protein: CAWTTAGHQPQHF.

This chain joins TRBV5-5 and TRBJ2-7, with D possibly TRBD1 on 6 matching bases. This CDR3 is built from 15 residues. Germline CDR1 and CDR2: SGHKS and YYEKEE (reference sequence). Between the trimmed V and J ends, which lost 0 bases and 5 bases, there was a span of 15 bases. CDR3 loop: CASSLGAGVGNEQYF. The CDR3 region has the DNA TGTGCCAGCAGCTTGGGGGCAGGGGTTGGAAACGAGCAGTACTTC.

The chain couples TRBV7-8 to TRBJ1-1; 8 bases are shared with TRBD1. Per the germline V gene, CDR1 is SGHVS and CDR2 is FQNEAQ. J gave up 5 bases and V 4 bases, and 6 bases lay outside the gene matches. The CDR3 is made up of 14 amino acids. The CDR3 here is CASSSQGGATEAFF. Here the CDR3 DNA reads TGTGCCAGCAGCTCACAGGGGGGGGCAACTGAAGCTTTCTTT.

V usage is TRBV4-1 and J usage is TRBJ1-3; TRBD1 aligns across 7 bases. This CDR3 has 15 amino acids. The ends lost 0 bases at V and 5 bases at J; junction bases unmatched: 4. Germline loops: CDR1 MGHRA, CDR2 YSYEKL. CDR3 loop: CASSQDDRVRNTIYF. CDR3 bases: TGCGCCAGCAGCCAAGATGACAGGGTCAGAAACACCATATATTTT.

This chain joins TRBV5-1 and TRBJ1-2; no clear D. V was clipped by 3 bases and J by 3 bases, with 6 bases between them. The V gene's germline CDR1 is SGHRS and CDR2 YFSETQ. This CDR3 spans 12 amino acids. CDR3 DNA: TGCGCCAGCAGCTCGGGATACTATGGCTACACCTTC. It codes for CASSSGYYGYTF.

The chain recombines TRBV19 with TRBJ2-3, with a possible D match to TRBD1 (5 bases). CDR1 is LNHDA and CDR2 is SQIVND in the germline V gene (reference sequence). The ends were cut back, 8 bases at V and 2 bases at J, with 17 bases in the middle. The CDR3 totals 15 residues. The CDR3 loop reads CASEKAQGYTDTQYF. CDR3 nucleotides: TGTGCCAGTGAAAAGGCCCAGGGATACACAGATACGCAGTATTTT.

The chain combines TRBV30 with TRBJ1-5; D is perhaps TRBD1 (6 bases). The CDR3 totals 13 residues. The ends were cut back, 2 bases at V and 7 bases at J, with 12 bases in the middle. Per germline, CDR1 GTSNPN and CDR2 SVGIG (reference sequence). The CDR3 protein is CAWSTGSGQPQHF. CDR3 nucleotides: TGTGCCTGGAGTACAGGGTCGGGCCAGCCCCAGCATTTT.

The J gene is TRBJ1-2, the V gene TRBV27; D unclear. Germline values: CDR1 MNHEY, CDR2 SMNVEV (reference sequence). This CDR3 spans 14 amino acids. The V end was cut by 8 bases, the J end by 1 base, with 14 bases between. The CDR3 here is CASSFSAINYGYTF. The CDR3 nucleotides read TGTGCCAGCTCCTTCTCCGCGATTAACTATGGCTACACCTTC.

The CDR3 DNA is TGTGCCAGCAGTGGCAGGGCCCTTAGCTACACCTTC. Translation: CASSGRALSYTF. This chain uses TRBV2 with TRBJ1-2, with D possibly matching TRBD1 (5 bases). The germline V gene encodes CDR1 SNHLY and CDR2 FYNNEI. V was pared by 4 bases and J by 9 bases, with 12 bases between. There are 12 residues in the CDR3.

This clone was picked up a small number of times. The rearrangement links TRBV4-2 to TRBJ1-3, with 9 positions matching TRBD1. The junction had 7 bases not matched to a gene; V was cut back by 3 bases and J by 4 bases. Germline V gene data show CDR1 as LGHNA and CDR2 as YNFKEQ. This CDR3 spans 16 amino acids. This CDR3 reads CASSQAGQGGGNTIYF. The CDR3 DNA sequence: TGTGCCAGCAGCCAGGCGGGACAGGGAGGAGGAAACACCATATATTTT.

This chain connects TRBV7-3 to TRBJ2-3, with D unresolved. Trimming left V 4 bases short and J 0 bases short, with 2 bases between. This CDR3 contains 12 residues. CDR1 and CDR2 from the germline V gene are SGHTA and FQGTGA. Here the CDR3 DNA reads TGTGCCAGCAGCTCGAGCACAGATACGCAGTATTTT. Translation gives CASSSSTDTQYF. The full variable domain, in which reference TRBV7-3 and TRBJ2-3 provide the parts outside the CDR3, is GAGVSQTPSNKVTEKGKYVELRCDPISGHTALYWYRQSLGQGPEFLIYFQGTGAADDSGLPNDRFFAVRPEGSVSTLKIQRTERGDSAVYLCASSSSTDTQYFGPGTRLTVL.

V and J are TRBV5-6 and TRBJ1-1; D might be TRBD1 (5 bases). This CDR3 has 14 residues. Germline CDR1 reads SGHDT; CDR2 reads YYEEEE. Trimming took 1 base from V and 5 from J, leaving 12 bases between them. CDR3 sequence (DNA): TGTGCCAGCAGCTTGAGGGGTGCATGGACTGAAGCTTTCTTT. As protein: CASSLRGAWTEAFF.

The V call is TRBV7-9, the J call TRBJ1-3, with no clear D. This CDR3 is 13 amino acids long. Germline lookup yields CDR1 SEHNR and CDR2 FQNEAQ (reference sequence). V shed 5 bases and J shed 0 bases, with 5 bases lying between them. The CDR3 nucleotides read TGTGCCAGCAGCATGAGCTCTGGAAACACCATATATTTT. This translates into CASSMSSGNTIYF.

V is TRBV19 and J is TRBJ1-5, with D unresolved. CDR3 length: 15 amino acids. Germline V gives CDR1 LNHDA, CDR2 SQIVND (reference sequence). V was trimmed by 3 bases and J by 0 bases, leaving 9 bases between them. The CDR3: CASSIVGDSNQPQHF. The CDR3 coding sequence is TGTGCCAGTAGTATCGTAGGAGATAGCAATCAGCCCCAGCATTTT.

The rearrangement joins TRBV4-2 to TRBJ1-3; a weak D match, TRBD1 (5 bases). This CDR3 has 18 residues. V was pared by 0 bases and J by 0 bases, with 15 bases between. Germline CDR1 LGHNA, CDR2 YNFKEQ. The CDR3, as DNA: TGTGCCAGCAGCCAAGAATCGCTTCACCAGGGCTCTGGAAACACCATATATTTT. Translating gives CASSQESLHQGSGNTIYF.

The chain links TRBV7-9 to TRBJ2-7; the D is unclear. Trimming left V 3 bases short and J 0 bases short, with 6 bases between. The CDR3 extends over 13 amino acids. Germline CDR1 is SEHNR and CDR2 is FQNEAQ (reference sequence). The CDR3 nucleotides are TGTGCCAGCAGCTTCCGACACTCCTACGAGCAGTACTTC. This gives the protein CASSFRHSYEQYF.

The chain has TRBV19 and TRBJ2-1; TRBD2 agrees at 9 bases. Trimming took 5 bases from V and 11 from J; bases not matched to a gene: 10. CDR1 is LNHDA and CDR2 is SQIVND in the germline V gene (reference sequence). The CDR3 loop spans 14 amino acids. CDR3 nucleotides: TGTGCCAGTAGTCCTTTGGCGGGAGGGCTTCAGCAGTTCTTC. This encodes CASSPLAGGLQQFF.

This clone was observed a few times. The CDR3 is CASSQDSGSNQPQHF. The CDR3 bases are TGCGCCAGCAGCCAAGATTCGGGGAGCAATCAGCCCCAGCATTTT. V and J are TRBV4-1 and TRBJ1-5, with unresolved D. The CDR3 consists of 15 residues. The germline CDR1 and CDR2 sequences are MGHRA and YSYEKL. V was clipped by 0 bases and J by 1 base, with 7 bases between them.

The chain carries TRBV5-6 and TRBJ1-1; 7 positions match TRBD1. The CDR3 sequence is 14 residues long. V shed 2 bases, J shed 3 bases, and the junction held 4 bases outside the gene matches. Looked up from germline, CDR1 is SGHDT and CDR2 is YYEEEE. CDR3 DNA sequence: TGTGCCAGCAGCTTTGGGCAGGGGGACACTGAAGCTTTCTTT. Translation gives CASSFGQGDTEAFF.

This clone came up once. V and J are TRBV14 and TRBJ1-6, with 7 bases lining up with TRBD1. The CDR3 consists of 15 residues. In germline, CDR1 is SGHDN, CDR2 FVKESK. The J segment lost 6 bases and the V segment lost 2 bases, leaving 4 bases of the junction unmatched. The CDR3 loop is CASSQWSGGNSPLHF. The DNA for the CDR3 is TGTGCCAGCAGCCAATGGTCAGGGGGTAATTCACCCCTCCACTTT.

CDR3 protein: CASRQGATAGYTF. The CDR3 bases are TGTGCCAGCAGGCAGGGGGCAACTGCTGGCTACACCTTC. The chain is built from TRBV6-5 and TRBJ1-2; 8 bases fit TRBD1. Per germline, CDR1 MNHEY and CDR2 SVGAGI. V trimming: 6 bases; J trimming: 7 bases; junction bases outside the gene matches: 7. The CDR3 is 13 residues long.

This sequence joins TRBV2 and TRBJ2-4; 7 bases fit TRBD1. There are 14 residues in the CDR3. Germline V lookup: CDR1 SNHLY, CDR2 FYNNEI. V shed 7 bases and J 8 bases; nucleotides not matched to a gene: 11. The CDR3 DNA follows: TGTGCCAGCAAGCGAGGGGGCTGGGTGGACATTCAGTACTTC. It translates to CASKRGGWVDIQYF.

This clone was counted between two and nine times. This chain connects TRBV2 to TRBJ1-4, with D possibly being TRBD1 (5 bases). The CDR3 is made up of 14 amino acids. The V gene lost 6 bases and the J gene lost 6 bases, with 14 bases spanning the gap. CDR1 and CDR2 (germline): SNHLY, FYNNEI. Here the CDR3 reads CASRPQGYDEKLFF. The DNA of the CDR3 is TGTGCCAGCAGGCCGCAGGGTTACGATGAAAAACTGTTTTTT.

The chain links TRBV27 to TRBJ2-5, with D possibly matching TRBD2 (6 bases). Germline V lookup: CDR1 MNHEY, CDR2 SMNVEV (reference sequence). Trimming stripped 0 bases from V and 5 bases from J, with 10 bases between. This CDR3 region has 14 residues. The CDR3 DNA reads as TGTGCCAGCAGTTTATCAAAGGGGAGGGAGACCCAGTACTTC. This translates into CASSLSKGRETQYF.

This chain joins TRBV6-5 and TRBJ1-3, with a tentative D call TRBD1 (6 bases). CDR3 length equals 14 residues. V dropped 5 bases and J dropped 4 bases, with 12 bases sitting between them. Germline CDR1 is MNHEY and CDR2 is SVGAGI. CDR3 sequence: CASSHQGYGNTIYF. DNA for the CDR3: TGTGCCAGCAGTCATCAGGGGTACGGAAACACCATATATTTT.